This entry lists 2 T cell receptor beta chains sequenced from one sample in a study of blood T cell repertoires in COVID-19 (dated by TCRdb to about 2020). Library preparation used the immunoSEQ multiplex PCR assay. This is the immuneACCESS table as TCRdb keeps it, with only in-frame sequences that have V and J called. A part of the clones is gone; compared with another copy, unresolved V genes explain less than half, and the rest is unexplained. Across this sample there are about 74,000 clones, with over 85% seen only once. The ten top clones hold about a tenth of the sample. Sequencing input: peripheral blood. Receptors were obtained from a human donor in a cohort sampled during active COVID-19.

This rearrangement joins TRBV12-5 to TRBJ1-2; the match to TRBD1 covers 7 bases. V was pared by 8 bases and J by 2 bases, with 5 bases of the junction left unmatched. The CDR3 contains 13 residues. The germline gives CDR1 LGHNT, CDR2 FRNRAP. The CDR3 region is CASKSDRNYGYTF. The DNA for the CDR3 is TGTGCTAGTAAGTCGGACAGGAACTATGGCTACACCTTC.

The CDR3: CASTEGIIRELFF. The CDR3 DNA reads as TGTGCCAGCACCGAGGGCATTATCAGGGAGCTGTTTTTT. The V and J genes are TRBV12-3 or TRBV12-4 and TRBJ2-2; D perhaps matches TRBD2 (5 bases). The V end lost 7 bases, the J end lost 9 bases, and 15 bases lay between the germline ends. The CDR3 sequence is 13 residues long.